The clone carrying this TCR beta chain has a count of ten or more. Its antigen is still unknown. The sample comes from a study of T cells after yellow fever vaccination. Whole-study findings and limits: From the bulk population, abundant clonotypes could contaminate and appear within FACS-sorted repertoires.

From the 5' RACE reads, TCRdb called clonotypes with MiXCR, one entry per CDR3 protein. In the table there are 110,000 or so distinct CDR3 sequences, about 7% of which are singletons. The source of this sequence is a man between 18 and 29 years old who received the YFV17D yellow fever vaccine. This sample comprised CD4+ T cells sorted from PBMCs, obtained roughly 46 days after the first yellow fever vaccination.

CDR3 in amino acids: CASSLWGAIYEQYF. DNA of the CDR3: TGTGCCAGCAGCTTGTGGGGGGCCATCTACGAGCAGTACTTC. The V gene is TRBV5-6, the J gene TRBJ2-7; D possibly uses TRBD1 or TRBD2 (6 bases each). CDR1 is SGHDT and CDR2 is YYEEEE in the germline V gene. The V and J ends lost 1 base and 3 bases respectively, with 11 bases between them. This CDR3 spans 14 amino acids.